This T cell receptor (beta chain) was obtained from a study of shared clonotypes between healthy human individuals. Sequencing was performed with immunoSEQ multiplex PCR; in TCRdb, only in-frame clones are kept and a portion is missing. Of 2.3 million or so clones listed, just over 90% are singletons. Trimming removed 2 bases at V and 11 bases at J, with 13 bases between. The CDR3 is 12 amino acids. Germline V gene data show CDR1 as SQVTM and CDR2 as ANQGSEA. The receptor was isolated from a man aged 18 to 30 in good health. Some clones in this sample may be carry-over from other donors' samples. The gene calls are TRBV29-1 and TRBJ2-1; no clear D gene. Sequencing used naive CD4+ T cells from PBMCs. As to subset: CD45RA+ positively selected. The CDR3, as DNA: TGCAGCGTTGAATCTGCGGTTACTCAGCAGTTCTTC. It encodes CSVESAVTQQFF.